This paragraph reports one T cell receptor beta chain. The antigen is undetermined. From germline, CDR1 is SQVTM and CDR2 ANQGSEA. The CDR3 is 11 residues long. The V end lost 4 bases, the J end lost 8 bases, and 11 bases lay between the germline ends. The source of the sample is a study of cytomegalovirus exposure and HLA in healthy donors. Study conclusions and caveats: The authors reported that TCR beta sequences could predict HLA-A and HLA-B alleles. These predictions were accurate for most subjects in the first cohort. The authors considered a cluster of highly shared sequence variants likely to be a sequencing artifact. Per a later analysis, HLA-associated TCR beta chains showed more clonal expansion than other, equally common TCR beta chains.

It was with 60 Vbeta and 13 Jbeta primers that the PCR ran. Here immunoSEQ multiplex PCR was the method, and the copy in TCRdb shows in-frame clones only, minus some. The sample holds about 130,000 clones, 78% seen once. Though probably carrying unrecorded immune exposures, donors were nominally healthy at sampling. This chain uses TRBV29-1 with TRBJ1-2; D possibly corresponds to TRBD1 (5 bases). The material sequenced was PBMCs. The origin of this receptor is a man aged 25-45 years in good health and CMV-seropositive. CDR3: CSVAGVLGYTF. Here the CDR3 DNA reads TGCAGCGTTGCGGGGGTCCTGGGCTACACCTTC.